The entry below describes one TCR beta chain. Sequenced by immunoSEQ multiplex PCR; TCRdb stores in-frame clones only, minus some. The sample comprises 100,000 or so clones, approximately 80% of which are singletons, and 19% rests with the top ten. Trimming removed 0 bases at V and 4 bases at J, with 7 bases between. There are 13 residues in the CDR3. Germline V gene lookup returns CDR1 SGDLS and CDR2 YYNGEE. The entry originates in a study of blood T cell repertoires in COVID-19. V is TRBV9 and J is TRBJ1-2; D not resolved. This TCR was recovered from a human donor in a cohort sampled during active COVID-19. Sequencing input: peripheral blood. CDR3 in DNA: TGTGCCAGCAGCGTAGAACTCGGCTATGGCTACACCTTC. Translated, it gives CASSVELGYGYTF.